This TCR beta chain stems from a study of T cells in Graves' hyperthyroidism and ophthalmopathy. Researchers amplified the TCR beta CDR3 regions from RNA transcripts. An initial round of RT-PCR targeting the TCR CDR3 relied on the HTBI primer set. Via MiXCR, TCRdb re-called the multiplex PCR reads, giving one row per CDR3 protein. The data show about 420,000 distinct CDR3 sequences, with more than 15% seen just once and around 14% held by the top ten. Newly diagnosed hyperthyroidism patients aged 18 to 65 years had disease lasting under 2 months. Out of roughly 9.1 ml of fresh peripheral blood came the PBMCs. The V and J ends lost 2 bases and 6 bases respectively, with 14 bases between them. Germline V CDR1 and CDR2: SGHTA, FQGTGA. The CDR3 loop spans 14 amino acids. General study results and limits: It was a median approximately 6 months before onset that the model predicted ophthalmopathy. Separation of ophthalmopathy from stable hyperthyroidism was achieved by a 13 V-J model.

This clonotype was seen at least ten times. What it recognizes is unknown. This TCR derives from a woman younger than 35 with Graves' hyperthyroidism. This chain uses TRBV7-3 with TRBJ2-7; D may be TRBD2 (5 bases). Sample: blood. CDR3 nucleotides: TGTGCCAGCAGCTTATTCCCCGCTCGGGGCGAGCAGTACTTC. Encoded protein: CASSLFPARGEQYF.